One sample yielded the 30 T cell receptor beta chains listed below, sequenced in a study of post-analysis software for immune sequencing data. Overall study findings and caveats: A few TRBV segments occurring more often in patients than controls included TRBV5-6, TRBV5-1 and TRBV20-1.

Their antigen targets remain unknown. Unique molecular identifiers were carried by the TCR beta cDNA libraries. A single record per CDR3 protein comes from TCRdb applying MiXCR to the PCR reads. The table shows 600,000 to 750,000 distinct CDR3 sequences, with 55% to 70% occurring only once. Sequencing was carried out using blood. The receptors originated from a girl aged 2 to 10 with multiple sclerosis.

This rearrangement joins TRBV6-5 to TRBJ1-5; D possibly corresponds to TRBD1 (6 bases). Germline V CDR1 and CDR2: MNHEY, SVGAGI. Trimming pared 7 bases from V and 6 bases from J, leaving 13 bases between. This CDR3 is built from 13 residues. DNA for the CDR3: TGTGCCAGCACCAGGGGTCCGGGTCAGCCCCAGCATTTT. Its translation is CASTRGPGQPQHF.

This chain joins TRBV3-1 and TRBJ1-5; D not certain. Looked up from germline, CDR1 is LGHDT and CDR2 is YNNKEL (reference sequence). The germline V and J ends were trimmed by 0 bases and 9 bases, with 15 bases remaining between them. The CDR3 runs to 15 residues. The CDR3 loop is CASSQDRPGALPQHF. CDR3 DNA sequence: TGTGCCAGCAGCCAAGATCGACCGGGCGCTTTGCCCCAGCATTTT.

V is TRBV4-3 and J is TRBJ1-1; D perhaps matches TRBD1 (6 bases). The CDR3 sequence is 15 residues long. Germline V gene data show CDR1 as LGHNA and CDR2 as YSLEER. V lost 1 base to trimming and J lost 0 bases, with 9 bases between them. The CDR3 DNA sequence: TGCGCCAGCAGCCAAGTACAGGGAGTGAACACTGAAGCTTTCTTT. This sequence encodes CASSQVQGVNTEAFF.

The chain employs TRBV29-1 and TRBJ1-1; D unclear. From germline, CDR1 is SQVTM and CDR2 ANQGSEA. Trimming took 5 bases from V and 5 from J, leaving 12 bases between them. CDR3 length: 12 residues. In nucleotides, the CDR3 is TGCAGCGTTTTAAAATCCGGGACTGAAGCTTTCTTT. This translates into CSVLKSGTEAFF.

The V and J genes are TRBV5-1 and TRBJ2-1; 7 bases are a match to TRBD1. The CDR3 has 16 residues. The V segment lost 3 bases and the J segment 4 bases; nucleotides outside the gene matches: 10. The germline gives CDR1 SGHRS, CDR2 YFSETQ. DNA for the CDR3: TGCGCCAGCAGCTCGACCCCCTCAGGGGGTTACAATGAGCAGTTCTTC. Translated, it gives CASSSTPSGGYNEQFF.

The chain uses TRBV12-3 or TRBV12-4 and TRBJ2-1; 10 positions agree with TRBD2. CDR3 size: 18 residues. J gave up 7 bases and V 6 bases, and 18 bases lay outside the gene matches. The CDR3 nucleotides are TGTGCCAGCAGACCCGAGGGGGCTAGCGGGGGTGGGTTTAATGAGCAGTTCTTC. Protein product: CASRPEGASGGGFNEQFF.

This rearrangement joins TRBV7-9 to TRBJ1-4; no clear D. The CDR3 spans 16 residues. The V gene's germline CDR1 is SEHNR and CDR2 FQNEAQ (reference sequence). V lost 4 bases to trimming and J lost 0 bases, with 12 bases between them. This CDR3 reads CASSSPTETTNEKLFF. The DNA of the CDR3 is TGTGCCAGCAGCTCCCCGACGGAAACAACTAATGAAAAACTGTTTTTT.

V and J are TRBV5-5 and TRBJ1-2, with D uncertain. Trimming stripped 3 bases from V and 0 bases from J, with 12 bases between. The CDR3 is made up of 15 amino acids. Per the germline V gene, CDR1 is SGHKS and CDR2 is YYEKEE (reference sequence). As DNA, the CDR3 is TGTGCCAGCAGCTGGGATCCGGTAGCTAACTATGGCTACACCTTC. It yields the protein CASSWDPVANYGYTF.

The rearrangement joins TRBV6-1 to TRBJ2-1; no firm D call. The CDR3 totals 12 residues. The germline V and J ends were trimmed by 1 base and 10 bases, with 8 bases remaining between them. Germline CDR1 and CDR2: MNHNS and SASEGT. The CDR3 DNA follows: TGTGCCAGCAGTGAAGGCGCAATCGAGCAGTTCTTC. This translates into CASSEGAIEQFF.

The rearrangement uses TRBV6-1 and TRBJ1-2, with a tentative D call TRBD1 (5 bases). Germline CDR1 is MNHNS and CDR2 is SASEGT. V gave up 6 bases and J gave up 0 bases, with 23 bases separating them. CDR3 length equals 18 residues. CDR3 bases: TGTGCCAGCAGCAACCTGTGGAGGGGCGGTTACGCTAACTATGGCTACACCTTC. Translating gives CASSNLWRGGYANYGYTF.

There are a few counts of this clonotype. The V call is TRBV5-5, the J call TRBJ2-3; no definite D call. The germline V gene encodes CDR1 SGHKS and CDR2 YYEKEE (reference sequence). The CDR3 totals 15 residues. Trimming stripped 1 base from V and 4 bases from J, with 13 bases between. The chain's CDR3 is CASSLLVGGPDTQYF. The CDR3 DNA follows: TGTGCCAGCAGCTTGCTAGTAGGTGGGCCAGATACGCAGTATTTT.

Only a few counts were recorded for this clonotype. The chain uses TRBV6-5 and TRBJ2-1, with TRBD2 identical over 9 bases. Germline V gene data show CDR1 as MNHEY and CDR2 as SVGAGI. J gave up 7 bases and V 6 bases, and 10 bases lay outside the gene matches. CDR3 length equals 15 residues. DNA of the CDR3: TGTGCCAGCAGCCGCTCGGGCGGGGGGGCAAATGAGCAGTTCTTC. Encoded protein: CASSRSGGGANEQFF.

The chain uses TRBV13 and TRBJ2-1; tentatively, D is TRBD1 (6 bases). The CDR3 is 15 residues long. CDR1 and CDR2 (germline): PRHDT, FYEKMQ (reference sequence). The germline V and J ends were trimmed by 1 base and 2 bases, with 9 bases remaining between them. The CDR3 nucleotides are TGTGCCAGCAGCTTAGTTACAGGGCCCTACAATGAGCAGTTCTTC. It translates to CASSLVTGPYNEQFF.

CDR3 bases: TGCAGTGCCAGACATAGCGGGAGTTCGGGGAATGAGCAGTTCTTC. As protein: CSARHSGSSGNEQFF. The rearrangement joins TRBV20-1 to TRBJ2-1; 9 bases line up with TRBD2. There are 15 residues in the CDR3. The trim removed 6 bases at V and 7 bases at J, leaving 13 bases unmatched. Germline CDR1 DFQATT, CDR2 SNEGSKA (reference sequence).

The chain is built from TRBV2 and TRBJ2-3; the D gene could be TRBD1 or TRBD2 (5 bases each). Trimming removed 2 bases at V and 0 bases at J, with 15 bases between. The germline V gene has CDR1 SNHLY and CDR2 FYNNEI. CDR3 length: 17 amino acids. This CDR3 is CASSENRGRTSTDTQYF. The CDR3 bases are TGTGCCAGCAGTGAAAATCGGGGACGAACTAGCACAGATACGCAGTATTTT. Together with reference TRBV2 and TRBJ2-3, the CDR3 gives the full variable domain: EPEVTQTPSHQVTQMGQEVILRCVPISNHLYFYWYRQILGQKVEFLVSFYNNEISEKSEIFDDQFSVERPDGSNFTLKIRSTKLEDSAMYFCASSENRGRTSTDTQYFGPGTRLTVL.

This chain uses TRBV2 with TRBJ2-3, with D perhaps TRBD1 or TRBD2 (5 bases each). Looked up from germline, CDR1 is SNHLY and CDR2 is FYNNEI. Trimming took 9 bases from V and 1 from J, leaving 14 bases between them. The CDR3 extends over 14 amino acids. The CDR3 region has the DNA TGTGCCAGTGGACGGGACGAGGGCACAGATACGCAGTATTTT. Translating it yields CASGRDEGTDTQYF.

The V gene is TRBV5-1, the J gene TRBJ2-3, with 10 bases fitting TRBD2. This CDR3 has 16 residues. Germline V lookup: CDR1 SGHRS, CDR2 YFSETQ. The J segment lost 3 bases and the V segment lost 5 bases, leaving 9 bases of the junction unmatched. CDR3 protein: CASSSGTSDPTDTQYF. As DNA, the CDR3 is TGCGCCAGCAGTAGCGGGACTAGCGATCCAACAGATACGCAGTATTTT. Filled out from reference TRBV5-1 and TRBJ2-3, the complete variable domain reads KAGVTQTPRYLIKTRGQQVTLSCSPISGHRSVSWYQQTPGQGLQFLFEYFSETQRNKGNFPGRFSGRQFSNSRSEMNVSTLELGDSALYLCASSSGTSDPTDTQYFGPGTRLTVL.

The chain recombines TRBV29-1 with TRBJ2-4, with D possibly being TRBD2 (6 bases). V was clipped by 6 bases and J by 6 bases, with 15 bases between them. CDR1 and CDR2 from the germline V gene are SQVTM and ANQGSEA. The CDR3 has 13 residues. Written as DNA, the CDR3 is TGCAGCGTGGAGGGACCGGAGGGAAACATTCAGTACTTC. It translates to CSVEGPEGNIQYF.

The V gene is TRBV18, the J gene TRBJ2-3; 9 nucleotides line up with TRBD2. Per germline, CDR1 KGHSH and CDR2 LQKENI. The CDR3 runs to 16 residues. J was trimmed by 2 bases and V by 2 bases; bases with no gene match: 5. CDR3 protein: CASSPDPSGVTDTQYF. The CDR3 DNA reads TGTGCCAGCTCACCAGATCCTAGCGGGGTCACAGATACGCAGTATTTT.

The CDR3 nucleotides are TGCAGTGCTAGAGATTGGGGGGGCGTTGATGAAAAACTGTTTTTT. Protein product: CSARDWGGVDEKLFF. This chain connects TRBV20-1 to TRBJ1-4, with D perhaps matching TRBD1 (6 bases). The CDR3 totals 15 residues. The V and J ends lost 0 bases and 6 bases respectively, with 14 bases between them. Looked up from germline, CDR1 is DFQATT and CDR2 is SNEGSKA (reference sequence).

This chain uses TRBV20-1 with TRBJ2-7; D possibly corresponds to TRBD1 (5 bases). There are 16 residues in the CDR3. Germline values: CDR1 DFQATT, CDR2 SNEGSKA (reference sequence). With 4 bases removed from V and 13 bases from J, the gap between germline ends came to 32 bases. The CDR3, as DNA: TGCAGTGCTAAGAGTGCAGGGATGGCTCTCACAGAGACCCACTACTTC. Amino acid sequence: CSAKSAGMALTETHYF.

This clonotype was counted between two and nine times. This chain links TRBV20-1 with TRBJ2-5; D not certain. The CDR3 totals 15 residues. V was trimmed by 5 bases and J by 2 bases, leaving 18 bases between them. CDR1 and CDR2 from the germline V gene are DFQATT and SNEGSKA (reference sequence). The CDR3 nucleotides are TGCAGTGCTGGAAGAGTTAGAACAGATCAAGAGACCCAGTACTTC. It is translated as CSAGRVRTDQETQYF.

V usage is TRBV29-1 and J usage is TRBJ2-7; no reliable D call. Trimming pared 4 bases from V and 2 bases from J, leaving 9 bases between. Germline CDR1 is SQVTM and CDR2 is ANQGSEA. CDR3 length: 12 residues. CDR3 amino acids: CSVAPNPYEQYF. The CDR3 bases are TGCAGCGTTGCTCCGAACCCCTACGAGCAGTACTTC.

The chain uses TRBV4-2 and TRBJ2-2; perhaps TRBD2 as D (5 bases). Germline V gives CDR1 LGHNA, CDR2 YNFKEQ. V lost 0 bases and J lost 1, with 9 bases in between. This CDR3 is 16 amino acids long. In DNA form, the CDR3 reads TGTGCCAGCAGCCAAGAGCCGGGAAAGAACACCGGGGAGCTGTTTTTT. This codes for CASSQEPGKNTGELFF.

V gene TRBV12-3 or TRBV12-4 combines with J gene TRBJ2-7, with 8 nucleotides matching TRBD2. This CDR3 is built from 18 residues. Trimming at V came to 2 bases and at J to 6 bases, leaving 18 bases not matched to a gene. CDR3 residues: CASSLIGLASRAEVEQYF. For the CDR3, the DNA is TGTGCCAGCAGTTTAATAGGACTAGCATCCCGAGCTGAGGTCGAGCAGTACTTC.

The chain couples TRBV5-6 to TRBJ2-5; D is ambiguous. CDR3 length: 15 amino acids. Trimming took 4 bases from V and 2 from J, leaving 15 bases between them. Germline lookup yields CDR1 SGHDT and CDR2 YYEEEE. Here the CDR3 DNA reads TGTGCCAGCAGCCTGATCGGCACAGCACAAGAGACCCAGTACTTC. Translation: CASSLIGTAQETQYF.

The chain joins TRBV20-1 to TRBJ1-1, with D possibly TRBD1 on 5 matching bases. V shed 6 bases and J shed 5 bases, with 13 bases lying between them. Germline V lookup: CDR1 DFQATT, CDR2 SNEGSKA (reference sequence). This CDR3 has 12 residues. CDR3: CSATTGGTEAFF. In DNA, the CDR3 is TGCAGTGCCACGACGGGGGGAACTGAAGCTTTCTTT.

The V call is TRBV3-1, the J call TRBJ2-5; TRBD2 agrees at 9 bases. The CDR3 extends over 16 amino acids. Germline CDR1 is LGHDT and CDR2 is YNNKEL (reference sequence). The V and J ends lost 5 bases and 5 bases, in that order; junction bases with no gene match: 12. CDR3 sequence: CASSTRGGAHLETQYF. For the CDR3, the DNA is TGTGCCAGCAGCACCCGCGGGGGGGCGCATTTGGAGACCCAGTACTTC.

The chain couples TRBV4-3 to TRBJ2-1; D is unclear. V gave up 0 bases and J gave up 5 bases, with 11 bases separating them. Germline V lookup: CDR1 LGHNA, CDR2 YSLEER. CDR3 length: 15 amino acids. Here the CDR3 DNA reads TGCGCCAGCAGCCAAGATTTCACGGCTCACAATGAGCAGTTCTTC. Translation: CASSQDFTAHNEQFF.

The CDR3 here is CASSLEGASGGYTF. The DNA of the CDR3 is TGCGCCAGCAGCTTGGAAGGGGCCTCCGGTGGCTACACCTTC. The chain combines TRBV5-1 with TRBJ1-2; D is perhaps TRBD1 (5 bases). Germline values: CDR1 SGHRS, CDR2 YFSETQ. Trimming pared 0 bases from V and 7 bases from J, leaving 13 bases between. The CDR3 runs 14 residues.